The 29 T cell receptor beta chains below all came from one sample that was sequenced in a study of blood T cell repertoires in COVID-19. This table comes from immunoSEQ multiplex PCR, and its TCRdb copy is limited to in-frame clones, with some not included. The sample has 50,000 to 60,000 clones, approximately 80% seen once. Sequenced sample: peripheral blood. The source is a human donor in a cohort sampled during active or convalescent COVID-19.

The rearrangement joins TRBV14 to TRBJ1-4; 8 bases match TRBD1. The germline CDR1 and CDR2 sequences are SGHDN and FVKESK. CDR3 length equals 15 residues. Trimming at V came to 2 bases and at J to 8 bases, leaving 7 bases not matched to a gene. The DNA of the CDR3 is TGTGCCAGCAGCCAACGGCAGGGGGCATACGAAAAACTGTTTTTT. Amino acids: CASSQRQGAYEKLFF.

The chain couples TRBV6-6 to TRBJ2-3; 9 positions match TRBD2. The CDR3 sequence is 15 residues long. Germline V gives CDR1 MNHNY, CDR2 SVGAGI (reference sequence). V was clipped by 6 bases and J by 0 bases; unmatched bases: 4. The CDR3 reads CASRSGGPSTDTQYF. As DNA, the CDR3 is TGTGCCAGCAGGAGCGGGGGGCCCAGCACAGATACGCAGTATTTT.

This chain links TRBV12-5 with TRBJ1-5, with 7 bases identical to TRBD1. The germline gives CDR1 LGHNT, CDR2 FRNRAP. The CDR3 runs 17 residues. V was clipped by 2 bases and J by 3 bases; unmatched bases: 10. DNA of the CDR3: TGTGCTAGTGGTTTGAGAGTGGATGACAGGGTCAATCAGCCCCAGCATTTT. It yields the protein CASGLRVDDRVNQPQHF. Full variable domain (outside the CDR3, taken from reference TRBV12-5 and TRBJ1-5): DARVTQTPRHKVTEMGQEVTMRCQPILGHNTVFWYRQTMMQGLELLAYFRNRAPLDDSGMPKDRFSAEMPDATLATLKIQPSEPRDSAVYFCASGLRVDDRVNQPQHFGDGTRLSIL.

This clone was picked up a small number of times. V is TRBV29-1 and J is TRBJ1-2; D is ambiguous. The CDR3 sequence is 14 residues long. Between the trimmed V and J ends, which lost 2 bases and 7 bases, there was a span of 17 bases. CDR1 and CDR2 from the germline V gene are SQVTM and ANQGSEA. The CDR3, as DNA: TGCAGCGTTGAAAATGACTTTTGGATCGGTGGCTACACCTTC. Translating it yields CSVENDFWIGGYTF.

This rearrangement joins TRBV27 to TRBJ2-7; D call uncertain. V was pared by 2 bases and J by 0 bases, with 11 bases between. Germline V gene sequence: CDR1 MNHEY, CDR2 SMNVEV (reference sequence). The CDR3 is 15 amino acids. The DNA of the CDR3 is TGTGCCAGCAGTTTACACTTTCGCCGCTCCTACGAGCAGTACTTC. This encodes CASSLHFRRSYEQYF.

The V gene is TRBV9, the J gene TRBJ2-3, with 10 bases that match TRBD2. Trimming removed 6 bases from V and 2 bases from J; junction bases left unmatched: 6. CDR1 is SGDLS, CDR2 YYNGEE, per germline. This CDR3 comprises 15 residues. DNA for the CDR3: TGTGCCAGCACCGAACTAGCGGGACACACAGATACGCAGTATTTT. Protein sequence: CASTELAGHTDTQYF.

The chain joins TRBV5-1 to TRBJ1-4, with TRBD1 matching over 9 bases. V shed 3 bases, J shed 0 bases, and the junction held 12 bases outside the gene matches. From germline, CDR1 is SGHRS and CDR2 YFSETQ. The CDR3 has 19 residues. In nucleotides, the CDR3 is TGCGCCAGCAGCTGGGGGCGACCTGGGACAGGGACAACTAATGAAAAACTGTTTTTT. It encodes CASSWGRPGTGTTNEKLFF. The whole variable domain, filled in from reference TRBV5-1 and TRBJ1-4, reads KAGVTQTPRYLIKTRGQQVTLSCSPISGHRSVSWYQQTPGQGLQFLFEYFSETQRNKGNFPGRFSGRQFSNSRSEMNVSTLELGDSALYLCASSWGRPGTGTTNEKLFFGSGTQLSVL.

The gene calls are TRBV27 and TRBJ1-2; 9 bases align to TRBD1. Trimming removed 5 bases from V and 8 bases from J; junction bases left unmatched: 12. This CDR3 is 15 amino acids long. The germline CDR1 and CDR2 sequences are MNHEY and SMNVEV (reference sequence). CDR3 nucleotide sequence: TGTGCCAGCAGTCCCCTCCGGACAGGGGCAAGGGGCTACACCTTC. It yields the protein CASSPLRTGARGYTF.

The chain joins TRBV5-6 to TRBJ2-7; possibly TRBD2 for D (5 bases). The V and J ends lost 0 bases and 0 bases respectively, with 10 bases between them. The CDR3 contains 15 residues. The germline V gene encodes CDR1 SGHDT and CDR2 YYEEEE. The CDR3 loop is CASSLAGVSSYEQYF. The CDR3 DNA sequence: TGTGCCAGCAGCTTGGCCGGGGTTAGCTCCTACGAGCAGTACTTC.

This chain connects TRBV7-2 to TRBJ1-3; 8 nucleotides align to TRBD1. This CDR3 is 16 amino acids long. The V and J ends lost 1 base and 0 bases, in that order; junction bases with no gene match: 2. Germline CDR1 is SGHTA and CDR2 is FQGNSA. This chain's CDR3 is CASSLGTGSSGNTIYF. CDR3 nucleotides: TGTGCCAGCAGCTTAGGGACAGGGAGCTCTGGAAACACCATATATTTT.

The chain uses TRBV27 and TRBJ1-4, with a possible D match to TRBD1 (5 bases). The germline gives CDR1 MNHEY, CDR2 SMNVEV (reference sequence). There are 13 residues in the CDR3. V lost 10 bases and J 2 bases, leaving 11 bases between the germline ends. The CDR3 DNA sequence: TGTGCCACCCAGGGAGGGACTAATGAAAAACTGTTTTTT. Protein sequence: CATQGGTNEKLFF.

J is TRBJ2-7 and V is TRBV7-9; TRBD1 agrees at 10 bases. Germline-derived CDR1 and CDR2 are SEHNR and FQNEAQ (reference sequence). V dropped 1 base and J dropped 3; count of bases not matched to a gene: 3. This CDR3 has 15 amino acids. The DNA for the CDR3 is TGTGCCAGCAGCTTAGAGGGACAGGGGCTCTACGAGCAGTACTTC. Protein: CASSLEGQGLYEQYF.

The genes are TRBV4-3 and TRBJ1-6, with D uncertain. Per germline, CDR1 LGHNA and CDR2 YSLEER. V was clipped by 0 bases and J by 0 bases, with 12 bases between them. The CDR3 has 18 amino acids. The CDR3 is CASSQDLDGSSYNSPLHF. In DNA, the CDR3 is TGCGCCAGCAGCCAAGATCTAGACGGAAGCTCCTATAATTCACCCCTCCACTTT.

This chain uses TRBV18 with TRBJ2-1; D possibly corresponds to TRBD1 (7 bases). The ends were cut back, 0 bases at V and 7 bases at J, with 16 bases in the middle. Per germline, CDR1 KGHSH and CDR2 LQKENI. The CDR3 covers 16 residues. The DNA of the CDR3 is TGTGCCAGCTCACCACCCGGAGGGGGCGCAGGAAATGAGCAGTTCTTC. Translation: CASSPPGGGAGNEQFF.

Here the CDR3 reads CASSLLANTQYF. In DNA form, the CDR3 reads TGTGCCAGCAGCTTGCTAGCTAATACGCAGTATTTT. The chain employs TRBV7-2 and TRBJ2-3, with D possibly matching TRBD2 (5 bases). With 3 bases removed from V and 7 bases from J, the gap between germline ends came to 8 bases. CDR3 length: 12 residues. Germline V CDR1 and CDR2: SGHTA, FQGNSA.

This clone appeared a single time. The chain carries TRBV7-2 and TRBJ1-6; TRBD1 is a possible D gene (5 bases). This CDR3 region has 17 residues. Looked up from germline, CDR1 is SGHTA and CDR2 is FQGNSA. V lost 5 bases and J lost 7, with 21 bases in between. The CDR3 region has the DNA TGTGCCAGCAGCCTTCAAGGGGAAGGGGCGTTCAATTCACCCCTCCACTTT. Protein product: CASSLQGEGAFNSPLHF.

The chain combines TRBV20-1 with TRBJ1-5, with D hard to call. Germline values: CDR1 DFQATT, CDR2 SNEGSKA (reference sequence). The CDR3 contains 13 residues. Between the trimmed V and J ends, which lost 3 bases and 3 bases, there was a span of 9 bases. The CDR3 loop reads CSASLGDNQPQHF. Written as DNA, the CDR3 is TGCAGTGCTAGTTTAGGAGACAATCAGCCCCAGCATTTT.

The chain recombines TRBV7-9 with TRBJ2-2; weak D call: TRBD2 (5 bases). Trimming shortened V by 5 bases and J by 5 bases, and 12 bases separated the two germline ends. The CDR3 runs 14 residues. The germline V gene has CDR1 SEHNR and CDR2 FQNEAQ (reference sequence). CDR3 DNA sequence: TGTGCCAGCAGCGGGTACGAGCGGACCGGGGAGCTGTTTTTT. Translation: CASSGYERTGELFF.

The V call is TRBV7-2, the J call TRBJ2-4; maybe TRBD2 (6 bases). Germline CDR1 and CDR2: SGHTA and FQGNSA. V was trimmed by 2 bases and J by 7 bases, leaving 18 bases between them. CDR3 length equals 16 residues. Written as DNA, the CDR3 is TGTGCCAGCAGCTTATTTTCAAGGGAGGCGGTGAACATTCAGTACTTC. It yields the protein CASSLFSREAVNIQYF.

This clone showed up just once. CDR3 DNA: TGTGCCAGCAGCCCGGGACTAGCGGGGAAAAGGGCCGGGGAGCTGTTTTTT. This sequence encodes CASSPGLAGKRAGELFF. J is TRBJ2-2 and V is TRBV7-2, with 13 nucleotides matching TRBD2. Germline V CDR1 and CDR2: SGHTA, FQGNSA. The J segment lost 6 bases and the V segment lost 5 bases, leaving 9 bases of the junction unmatched. The CDR3 loop spans 17 amino acids.

This clone came up a few times. The rearrangement joins TRBV27 to TRBJ2-7; D is possibly TRBD1 (6 bases). Germline CDR1 MNHEY, CDR2 SMNVEV (reference sequence). V lost 4 bases and J lost 2, with 9 bases in between. The CDR3 sequence is 13 residues long. The CDR3 nucleotides read TGTGCCAGCAGTTCCGACAGGCCCTACGAGCAGTACTTC. Protein: CASSSDRPYEQYF.

CDR3 sequence: CASSTGTGYNEQFF. The CDR3 DNA follows: TGTGCCAGTAGTACCGGGACAGGGTACAATGAGCAGTTCTTC. The chain combines TRBV19 with TRBJ2-1, with 9 bases that match TRBD1. The germline CDR1 and CDR2 sequences are LNHDA and SQIVND (reference sequence). The CDR3 extends over 14 amino acids. The V and J ends lost 4 bases and 4 bases, in that order; junction bases with no gene match: 2. The complete variable domain, with remaining parts taken from reference TRBV19 and TRBJ2-1, reads DGGITQSPKYLFRKEGQNVTLSCEQNLNHDAMYWYRQDPGQGLRLIYYSQIVNDFQKGDIAEGYSVSREKKESFPLTVTSAQKNPTAFYLCASSTGTGYNEQFFGPGTRLTVL.

This chain connects TRBV3-1 (or the pseudogene TRBV3-2) to TRBJ2-7; D may be TRBD1 (5 bases). The CDR3 runs 14 residues. V was shortened by 1 base and J by 1 base, with 8 bases between the two germline ends. Germline CDR1 and CDR2: LGHDT and YNNKEL (reference sequence). The CDR3 sequence: CASSQARQSYEQYF. CDR3 coding DNA: TGTGCCAGCAGCCAAGCTCGACAGTCCTACGAGCAGTACTTC.

This clone was counted once. This chain connects TRBV7-9 to TRBJ2-1, with D perhaps TRBD2 (6 bases). The CDR3 length is 12 residues. Germline V gene lookup returns CDR1 SEHNR and CDR2 FQNEAQ (reference sequence). V dropped 2 bases and J dropped 8 bases, with 7 bases sitting between them. CDR3 protein: CASSLWGDEQFF. The CDR3 region has the DNA TGTGCCAGCAGCTTATGGGGGGATGAGCAGTTCTTC.

The chain links TRBV27 to TRBJ2-5; D is undetermined. Germline V CDR1 and CDR2: MNHEY, SMNVEV (reference sequence). V shed 6 bases and J shed 2 bases, with 13 bases lying between them. This CDR3 is 14 amino acids long. This CDR3 reads CASRGPRIQETQYF. The CDR3 DNA reads as TGTGCCAGCAGGGGCCCCAGAATTCAAGAGACCCAGTACTTC.

The chain couples TRBV19 to TRBJ1-2, with D possibly matching TRBD1 (6 bases). The V end was cut by 3 bases, the J end by 4 bases, with 9 bases between. The CDR3 is 13 residues long. Germline-derived CDR1 and CDR2 are LNHDA and SQIVND (reference sequence). CDR3 loop: CASSIEQGYGYTF. The CDR3 nucleotides read TGTGCCAGTAGTATCGAACAGGGCTATGGCTACACCTTC.

V gene TRBV10-3 combines with J gene TRBJ2-1, with no clear D. Trimming stripped 5 bases from V and 8 bases from J, with 7 bases between. Germline V lookup: CDR1 ENHRY, CDR2 SYGVKD. The CDR3 loop spans 11 amino acids. The CDR3 protein is CAISSQDEQFF. The DNA for the CDR3 is TGTGCCATCAGTTCCCAGGATGAGCAGTTCTTC.

V is TRBV2 and J is TRBJ1-2; tentative D call: TRBD1 (5 bases). The germline V gene has CDR1 SNHLY and CDR2 FYNNEI. This CDR3 contains 14 residues. Between the trimmed V and J ends, which lost 2 bases and 7 bases, there was a span of 14 bases. CDR3 in amino acids: CASSENRGGSGYTF. DNA of the CDR3: TGTGCCAGCAGTGAAAACCGGGGGGGAAGTGGCTACACCTTC.

The rearrangement uses TRBV10-3 and TRBJ2-7; 7 nucleotides align to TRBD1. This CDR3 is 14 amino acids long. With 6 bases clipped from V and 2 bases from J, the junction kept 7 bases outside the gene matches. Germline V gene sequence: CDR1 ENHRY, CDR2 SYGVKD. CDR3 in DNA: TGTGCCATCAGCACTAGGACAGGACCCTACGAGCAGTACTTC. Residues: CAISTRTGPYEQYF.